The subject of this entry is one TCR beta chain. From the 5' RACE reads, TCRdb called clonotypes with MiXCR, one entry per CDR3 protein. The data hold a few hundred thousand distinct CDR3 sequences, with roughly a tenth observed a single time. The sample comes from a study of T-cell memory formation after mild COVID-19. The length of the CDR3 is 14 residues. V lost 2 bases and J lost 4; bases outside the gene matches: 3. The germline V gene has CDR1 MNHEY and CDR2 SVGAGI. The sequence came from a man between 18 and 35 years old who had mild COVID-19 (a few samples of this study predate the infection). Cell type and time point are not known. The chain combines TRBV6-5 with TRBJ1-2; 8 positions match TRBD1. The specimen was PBMCs or a T cell subset sorted from them (not recorded which). The DNA for the CDR3 is TGTGCCAGCAGTTACGCAGGACAGGGCTATGGCTACACCTTC. Its translation: CASSYAGQGYGYTF.